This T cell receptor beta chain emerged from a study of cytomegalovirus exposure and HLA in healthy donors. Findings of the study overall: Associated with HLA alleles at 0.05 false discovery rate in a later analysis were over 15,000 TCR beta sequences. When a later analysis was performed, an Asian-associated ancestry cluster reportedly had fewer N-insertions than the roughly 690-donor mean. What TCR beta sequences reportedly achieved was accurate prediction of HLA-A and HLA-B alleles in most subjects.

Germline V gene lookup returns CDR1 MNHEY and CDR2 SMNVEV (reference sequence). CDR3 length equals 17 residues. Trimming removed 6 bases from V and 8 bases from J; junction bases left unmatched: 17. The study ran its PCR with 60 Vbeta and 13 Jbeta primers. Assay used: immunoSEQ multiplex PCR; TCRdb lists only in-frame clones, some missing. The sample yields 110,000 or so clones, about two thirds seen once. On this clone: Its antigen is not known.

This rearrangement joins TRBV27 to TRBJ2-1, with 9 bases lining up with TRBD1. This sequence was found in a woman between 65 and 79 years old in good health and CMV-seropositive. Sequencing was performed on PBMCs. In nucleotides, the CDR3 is TGTGCCAGCAGACACTCCTCCTGGGACAGGGTTGATTATGAGCAGTTCTTC. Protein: CASRHSSWDRVDYEQFF.